This TCR beta chain was captured by sequencing in a study of blood T cell repertoires in COVID-19. In the study overall: Sites across the United States, Italy and Spain contributed samples from acute and convalescent COVID-19. Sources were T cells, B-cell-depleted T cells, or PBMCs; the material itself was cDNA or gDNA.

The V gene end was trimmed by 3 bases and the J gene end by 3 bases; junction bases not matched to a gene: 12. This CDR3 contains 18 residues. CDR1 and CDR2 (germline): LGHDT, YNNKEL (reference sequence). In the original workflow: The assay estimated nucleated cells by amplifying reference gene primers. Assay: immunoSEQ multiplex PCR; the TCRdb copy retains only in-frame clones and omits some. Clone size and V and J calls were adopted from that table, with D and trimming inferred from the DNA. This sample has 80,000 to 85,000 clones; almost 90% occur once, and the top ten carry 4.8%. This clone was seen just once.

The origin of this receptor is an elderly woman with acute or convalescent COVID-19. Specimen: peripheral blood. The chain joins TRBV3-1 (or the pseudogene TRBV3-2) to TRBJ2-3; 10 bases are shared with TRBD2. CDR3 sequence: CASSQGRASGGQTDTQYF. In nucleotides, the CDR3 is TGTGCCAGCAGCCAGGGGAGGGCTAGCGGGGGACAGACAGATACGCAGTATTTT.